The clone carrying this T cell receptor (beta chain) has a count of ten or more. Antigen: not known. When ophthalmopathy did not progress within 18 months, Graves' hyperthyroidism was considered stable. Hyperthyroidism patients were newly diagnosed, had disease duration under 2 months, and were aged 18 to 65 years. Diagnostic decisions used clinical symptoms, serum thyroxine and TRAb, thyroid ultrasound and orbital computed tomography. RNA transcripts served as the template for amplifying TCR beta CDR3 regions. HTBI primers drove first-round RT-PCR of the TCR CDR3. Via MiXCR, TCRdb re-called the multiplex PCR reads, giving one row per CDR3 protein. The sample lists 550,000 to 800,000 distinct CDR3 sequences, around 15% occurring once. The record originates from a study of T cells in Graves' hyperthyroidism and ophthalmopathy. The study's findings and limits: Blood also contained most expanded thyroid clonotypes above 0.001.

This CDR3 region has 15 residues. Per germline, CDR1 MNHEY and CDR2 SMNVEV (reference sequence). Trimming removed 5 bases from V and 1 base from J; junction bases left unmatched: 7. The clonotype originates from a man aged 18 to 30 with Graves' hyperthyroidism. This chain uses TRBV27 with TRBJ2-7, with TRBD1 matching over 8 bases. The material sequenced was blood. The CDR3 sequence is CASSNDRGPSYEQYF. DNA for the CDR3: TGTGCCAGCAGTAACGACAGGGGCCCATCCTACGAGCAGTACTTC.